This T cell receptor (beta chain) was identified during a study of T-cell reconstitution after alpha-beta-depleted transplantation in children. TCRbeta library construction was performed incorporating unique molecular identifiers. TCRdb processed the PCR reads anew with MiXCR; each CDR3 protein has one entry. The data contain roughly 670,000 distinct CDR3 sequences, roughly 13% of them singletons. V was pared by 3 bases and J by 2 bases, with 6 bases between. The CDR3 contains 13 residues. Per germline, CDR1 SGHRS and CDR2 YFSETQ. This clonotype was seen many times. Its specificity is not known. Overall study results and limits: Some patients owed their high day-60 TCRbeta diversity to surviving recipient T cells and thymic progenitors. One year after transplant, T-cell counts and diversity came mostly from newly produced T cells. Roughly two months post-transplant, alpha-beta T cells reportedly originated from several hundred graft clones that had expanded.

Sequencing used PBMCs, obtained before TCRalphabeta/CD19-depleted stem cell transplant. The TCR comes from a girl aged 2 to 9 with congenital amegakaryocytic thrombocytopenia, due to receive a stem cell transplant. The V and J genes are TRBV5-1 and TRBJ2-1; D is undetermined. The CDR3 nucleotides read TGCGCCAGCAGCTCCCGCACCTACAATGAGCAGTTCTTC. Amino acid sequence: CASSSRTYNEQFF. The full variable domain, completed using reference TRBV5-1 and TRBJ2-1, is KAGVTQTPRYLIKTRGQQVTLSCSPISGHRSVSWYQQTPGQGLQFLFEYFSETQRNKGNFPGRFSGRQFSNSRSEMNVSTLELGDSALYLCASSSRTYNEQFFGPGTRLTVL.